The rows below give T cell receptor beta chains drawn from one sample of a study of shared clonotypes between healthy human individuals. Method: immunoSEQ multiplex PCR; TCRdb's copy keeps in-frame clones and lacks some. The sample lists 2.5 million or so clones, roughly 92% seen once, with 0.11% to 0.15% in the top ten. The sequencing input was naive CD4+ T cells sorted from blood. The receptor source for this set is a man younger than 35 in good health. Both conserved end residues are part of each CDR3. The order of the fields is V gene, D gene, clone size, J gene, CDR3 length, CDR3 DNA, CDR3 protein. A D gene is named only where the DNA matches it firmly. Where a row states a size, it is once, few, many or the class of an expanded clone; other rows omit it.

TRBV18,TRBD2,NA,TRBJ2-3,18,TGTGCCAGCTCACCACCGATTAAACTAGCGGGGGAGACAGATACGCAGTATTTT,CASSPPIKLAGETDTQYF
TRBV29-1,NA,NA,TRBJ2-6,14,TGCAGCGTCGACACAGGGACTGGGGCCAACGTCCTGACTTTC,CSVDTGTGANVLTF
TRBV28,NA,NA,TRBJ1-2,13,TGTGCCAGCAAGGCCGACCTAAACTATGGCTACACCTTC,CASKADLNYGYTF
TRBV1,NA,NA,TRBJ2-7,14,TGCACCAGCAGCCAAGGGGACTATCACTACGAGCAGTACTTC,CTSSQGDYHYEQYF
TRBV19,TRBD1,NA,TRBJ1-2,14,TGTGCCAGTAAGGTGGACAGGGATAACTATGGCTACACCTTC,CASKVDRDNYGYTF
TRBV7-2,NA,NA,TRBJ1-4,15,TGTGCCAGCAGCTTAGTGCGGGGGGTTAATGAAAAACTGTTTTTT,CASSLVRGVNEKLFF
TRBV10-1,NA,NA,TRBJ1-5,17,TGCGCCAGCCCCGGGGACCTGGGGTTAAATAGCAATCAGCCCCAGCATTTT,CASPGDLGLNSNQPQHF
TRBV6-6,TRBD1,NA,TRBJ1-1,12,TGTGCCAGCAAAGGACAGGACACTGAAGCTTTCTTT,CASKGQDTEAFF
TRBV6-5,NA,NA,TRBJ1-6,15,TGTGCCAGCAGGGACGGGCAGGTCTTAAATTCACCCCTCCACTTT,CASRDGQVLNSPLHF
TRBV18,NA,NA,TRBJ1-2,14,TGTGCCAGCTCTCAGGGGCCAGTCGGCTATGGCTACACCTTC,CASSQGPVGYGYTF
TRBV27,NA,NA,TRBJ2-3,11,TGTGCCAGCAGGCTCCCGGATACGCAGTATTTT,CASRLPDTQYF
TRBV28,NA,NA,TRBJ2-3,15,TGTGCCAGCAGTTTAGGACAGAAATCCACAGATACGCAGTATTTT,CASSLGQKSTDTQYF
TRBV6-5,NA,NA,TRBJ2-2,16,TGTGCCAGCAGTTACGATCGTGTCGCGAACACCGGGGAGCTGTTTTTT,CASSYDRVANTGELFF
TRBV2,NA,NA,TRBJ2-3,16,TGTGCCAGCAGTGAAGCGCTTCCGGGGGGCACAGATACGCAGTATTTT,CASSEALPGGTDTQYF
TRBV27,TRBD2,once,TRBJ2-3,15,TGTGCCAGCAGTTTCGGCGGGAGCCGTACAGATACGCAGTATTTT,CASSFGGSRTDTQYF
TRBV6-5,TRBD1,NA,TRBJ1-2,13,TGTGCCAGCAGTCCGGACAGGGGCGATGGCTACACCTTC,CASSPDRGDGYTF